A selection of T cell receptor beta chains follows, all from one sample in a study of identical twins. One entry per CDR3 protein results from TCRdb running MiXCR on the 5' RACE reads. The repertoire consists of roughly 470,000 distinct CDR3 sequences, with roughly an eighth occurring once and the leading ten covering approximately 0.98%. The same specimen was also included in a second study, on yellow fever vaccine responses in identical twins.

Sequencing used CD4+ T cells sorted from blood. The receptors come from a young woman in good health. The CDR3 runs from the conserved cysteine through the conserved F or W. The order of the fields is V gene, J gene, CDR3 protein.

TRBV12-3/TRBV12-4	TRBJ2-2	CASCFSGLAGGNTGELFF
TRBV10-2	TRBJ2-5	CASSEPVETETQYF
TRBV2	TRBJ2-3	CASSLDFSGTDTQYF
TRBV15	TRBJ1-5	CATSVNRVGVDQPQHF
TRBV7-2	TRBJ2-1	CASSAGQGLEQFF
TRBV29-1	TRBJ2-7	CSGYRDYEQYF
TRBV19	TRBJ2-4	CASSIQGLYLAKNIQYF
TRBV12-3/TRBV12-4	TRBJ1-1	CASSSDLNTEAFF
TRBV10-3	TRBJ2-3	CAISESGEKDTQYF
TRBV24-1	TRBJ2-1	CATSDWRAGTYNEQFF
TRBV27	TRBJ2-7	CASSLTQGYEQYF
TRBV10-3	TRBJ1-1	CAISVRGDEAFF
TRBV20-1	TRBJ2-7	CSALDAQGWSSYEQYF
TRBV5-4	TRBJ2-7	CASSTTPPYEQYF
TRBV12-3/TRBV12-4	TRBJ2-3	CASNAGTARTDTQYF
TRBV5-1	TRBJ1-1	CASSLVGDLAFF
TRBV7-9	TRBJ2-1	CASSSTPAGNNEQFF
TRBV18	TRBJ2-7	CASSPTEYEQYF
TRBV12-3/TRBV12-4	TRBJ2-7	CASSFKGSSYEQYF
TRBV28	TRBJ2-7	CASTYYGKVGVKGYEQYF
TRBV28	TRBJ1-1	CASSSPGTSNTEAFF
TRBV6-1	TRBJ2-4	CASSPEQSLKNIQYF
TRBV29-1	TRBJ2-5	CSAGQGVPETQYF
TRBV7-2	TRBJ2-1	CASSLTGTHNEQFF
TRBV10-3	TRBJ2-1	CAISESLTSGSLRVRNEQFF
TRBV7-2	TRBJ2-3	CASSGGKDTQYF
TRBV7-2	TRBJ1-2	CASSQDWGYGYTF
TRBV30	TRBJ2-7	CAWSVVTLSYEQYF